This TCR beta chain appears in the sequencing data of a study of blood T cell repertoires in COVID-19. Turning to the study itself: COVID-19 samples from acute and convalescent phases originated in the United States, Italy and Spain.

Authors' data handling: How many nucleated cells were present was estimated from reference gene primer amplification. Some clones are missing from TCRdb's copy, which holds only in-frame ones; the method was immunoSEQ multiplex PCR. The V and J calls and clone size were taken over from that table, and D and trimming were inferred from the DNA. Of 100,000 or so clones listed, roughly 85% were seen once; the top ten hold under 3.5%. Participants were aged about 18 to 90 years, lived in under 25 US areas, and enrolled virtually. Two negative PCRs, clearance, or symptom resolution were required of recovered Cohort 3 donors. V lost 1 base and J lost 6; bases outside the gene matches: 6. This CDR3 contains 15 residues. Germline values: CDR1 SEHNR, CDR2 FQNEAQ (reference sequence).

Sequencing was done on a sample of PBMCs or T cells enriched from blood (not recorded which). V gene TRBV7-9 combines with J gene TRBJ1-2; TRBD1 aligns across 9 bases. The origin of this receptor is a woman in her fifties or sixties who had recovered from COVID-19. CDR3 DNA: TGTGCCAGCAGCTTAGTGGGGACAGGGAATGATGGCTACACCTTC. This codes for CASSLVGTGNDGYTF.